The present entry profiles one T cell receptor (beta chain) with its context. Authors' processing steps: Without quality scores, immunoSEQ junctional reads could not be filtered like full-length reads. Method: immunoSEQ multiplex PCR; TCRdb's copy keeps in-frame clones and lacks some. V and J calls and clone size come straight from that table; D and trimming were deduced from the DNA. The table lists some 980,000 clones, 70% to 85% of them singletons. V was pared by 4 bases and J by 5 bases, with 17 bases between. This CDR3 spans 15 amino acids. The germline CDR1 and CDR2 sequences are MNHNS and SASEGT. These data come from a study of shared clonotypes between healthy human individuals. The wider study: The donor group consisted of two women and three men, aged 18 to 49.

The TCR comes from a young man in good health. The chain couples TRBV6-1 to TRBJ2-5; D is undetermined. Sequenced material: memory CD4+ T cells sorted from blood. As to subset: CD45RA-negative fraction. The CDR3 here is CASSVSSSNRETQYF. In nucleotides, the CDR3 is TGTGCCAGCAGTGTATCTTCTAGTAATCGGGAGACCCAGTACTTC.